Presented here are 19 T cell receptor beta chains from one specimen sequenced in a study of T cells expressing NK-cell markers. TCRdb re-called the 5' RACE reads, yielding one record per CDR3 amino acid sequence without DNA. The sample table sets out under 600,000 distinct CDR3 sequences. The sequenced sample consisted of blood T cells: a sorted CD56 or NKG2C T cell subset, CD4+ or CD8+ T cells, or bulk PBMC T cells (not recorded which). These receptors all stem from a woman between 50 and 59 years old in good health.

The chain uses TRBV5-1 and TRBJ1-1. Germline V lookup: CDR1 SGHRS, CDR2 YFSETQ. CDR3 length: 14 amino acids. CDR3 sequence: CASSGGHEGGEAFF.

The chain's CDR3 is CASSSQYRLAGGDRGEQFF. The V and J genes are TRBV6-2 or TRBV6-3 and TRBJ2-1; TCRdb outputs TRBD2, but without DNA this stays unchecked. The CDR3 extends over 19 amino acids. Germline loops: CDR1 MNHEY, CDR2 SVGEGT.

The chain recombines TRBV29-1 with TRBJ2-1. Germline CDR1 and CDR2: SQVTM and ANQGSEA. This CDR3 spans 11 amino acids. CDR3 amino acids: CSVGDLKQQFF.

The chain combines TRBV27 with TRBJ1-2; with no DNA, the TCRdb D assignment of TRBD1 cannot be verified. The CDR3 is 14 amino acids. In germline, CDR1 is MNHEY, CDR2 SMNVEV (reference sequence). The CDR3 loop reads CASSPTDQLHGYTF.

CDR3 loop: CATLGANVLTF. J is TRBJ2-6 and V is TRBV27. CDR1 is MNHEY and CDR2 is SMNVEV in the germline V gene (reference sequence). The CDR3 loop spans 11 amino acids. The full variable domain, in which reference TRBV27 and TRBJ2-6 provide the parts outside the CDR3, is EAQVTQNPRYLITVTGKKLTVTCSQNMNHEYMSWYRQDPGLGLRQIYYSMNVEVTDKGDVPEGYKVSRKEKRNFPLILESPSPNQTSLYFCATLGANVLTFGAGSRLTVL.

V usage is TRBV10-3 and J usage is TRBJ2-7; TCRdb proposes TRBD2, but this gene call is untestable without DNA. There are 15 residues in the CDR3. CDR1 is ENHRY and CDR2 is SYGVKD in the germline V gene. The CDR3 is CAIGYASGPSYEQYF.

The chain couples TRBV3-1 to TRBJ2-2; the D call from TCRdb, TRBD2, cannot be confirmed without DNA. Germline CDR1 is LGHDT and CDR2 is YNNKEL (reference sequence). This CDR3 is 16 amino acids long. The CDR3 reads CASSLRGLAGTGELFF.

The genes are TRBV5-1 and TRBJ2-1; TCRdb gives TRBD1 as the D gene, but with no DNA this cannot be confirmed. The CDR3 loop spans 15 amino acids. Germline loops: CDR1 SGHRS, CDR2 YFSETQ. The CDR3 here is CASSSPLDRNNEQFF.

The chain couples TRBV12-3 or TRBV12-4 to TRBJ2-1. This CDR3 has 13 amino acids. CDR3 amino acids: CASSNIIGNEQFF.

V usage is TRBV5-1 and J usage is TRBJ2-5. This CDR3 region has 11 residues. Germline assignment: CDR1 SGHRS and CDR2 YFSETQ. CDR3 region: CASSFEETQYF.

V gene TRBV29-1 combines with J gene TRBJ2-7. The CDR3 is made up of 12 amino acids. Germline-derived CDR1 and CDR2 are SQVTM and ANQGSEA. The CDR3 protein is CSVQTDSYEQYF.

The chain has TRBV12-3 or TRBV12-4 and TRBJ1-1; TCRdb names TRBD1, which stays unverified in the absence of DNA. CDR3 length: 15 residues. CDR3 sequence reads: CASSPRGGMNTEAFF.

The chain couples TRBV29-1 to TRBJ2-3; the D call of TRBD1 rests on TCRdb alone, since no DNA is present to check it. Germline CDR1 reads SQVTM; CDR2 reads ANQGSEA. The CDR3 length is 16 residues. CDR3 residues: CSVEEPADWGTDTQYF.

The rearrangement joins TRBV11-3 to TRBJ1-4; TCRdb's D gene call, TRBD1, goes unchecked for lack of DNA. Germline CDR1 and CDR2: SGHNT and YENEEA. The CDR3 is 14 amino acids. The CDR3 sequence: CASSPQGLGEKLFF.

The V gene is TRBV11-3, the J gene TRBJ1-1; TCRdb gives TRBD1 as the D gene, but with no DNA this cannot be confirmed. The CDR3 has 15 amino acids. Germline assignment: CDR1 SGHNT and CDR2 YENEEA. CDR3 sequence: CASSPGGVFLSEAFF.

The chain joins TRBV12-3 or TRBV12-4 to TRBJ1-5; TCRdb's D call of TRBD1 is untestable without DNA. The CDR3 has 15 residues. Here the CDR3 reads CASSLGGNMVQPQHF.

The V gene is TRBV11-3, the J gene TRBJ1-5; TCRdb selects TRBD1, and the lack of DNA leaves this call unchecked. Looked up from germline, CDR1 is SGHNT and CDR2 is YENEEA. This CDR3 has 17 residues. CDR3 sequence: CARLGTGMERDNQPQHF.

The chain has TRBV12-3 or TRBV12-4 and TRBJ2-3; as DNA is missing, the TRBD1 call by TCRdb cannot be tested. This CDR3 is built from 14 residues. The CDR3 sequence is CASSFGDRVDTQYF.

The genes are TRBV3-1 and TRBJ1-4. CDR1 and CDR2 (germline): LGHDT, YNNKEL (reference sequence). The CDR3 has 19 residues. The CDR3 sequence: CASSQDPLIIRATNEKLFF.